The table lists the clone carrying this TCR beta chain with a count of one. The antigen is not known. The V gene's germline CDR1 is SEHNR and CDR2 FQNEAQ (reference sequence). Trimming stripped 5 bases from V and 1 base from J, with 15 bases between. The CDR3 totals 16 residues. Repertoires were generated with immunoSEQ multiplex PCR, while TCRdb's copy carries only in-frame clones and drops some. The sample carries about 110,000 clones, about 87% recorded once. The sample belongs to a study of cytomegalovirus exposure and HLA in healthy donors. Overall study results and limits: A later analysis found first-cohort TCR clusters tended to co-occur in the 90 to 150 validation repertoires.

These donors were members of the approximately 110-subject validation cohort, a group separate from the approximately 700-subject first cohort. The V call is TRBV7-9, the J call TRBJ1-5, with D maybe TRBD1 (5 bases). This clonotype was obtained from a woman between 18 and 29 years old in good health and CMV-seropositive. The specimen sequenced was PBMCs. CDR3 bases: TGTGCCAGCAGCAAATCCGAGACAGTAAGCAATCAGCCCCAGCATTTT. Translated: CASSKSETVSNQPQHF.